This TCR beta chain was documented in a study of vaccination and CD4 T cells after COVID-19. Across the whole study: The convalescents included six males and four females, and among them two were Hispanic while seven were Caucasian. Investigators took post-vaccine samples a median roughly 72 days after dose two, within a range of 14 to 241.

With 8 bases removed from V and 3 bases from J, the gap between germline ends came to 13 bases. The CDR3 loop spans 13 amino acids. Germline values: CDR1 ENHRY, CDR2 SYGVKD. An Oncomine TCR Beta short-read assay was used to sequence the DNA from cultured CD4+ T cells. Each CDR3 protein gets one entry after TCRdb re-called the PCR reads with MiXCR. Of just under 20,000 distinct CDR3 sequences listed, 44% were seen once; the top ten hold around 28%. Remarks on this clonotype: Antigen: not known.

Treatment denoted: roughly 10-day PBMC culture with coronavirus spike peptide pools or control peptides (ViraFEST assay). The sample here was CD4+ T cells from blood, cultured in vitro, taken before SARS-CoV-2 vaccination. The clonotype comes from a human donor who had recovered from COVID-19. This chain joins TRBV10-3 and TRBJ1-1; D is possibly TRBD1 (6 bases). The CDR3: CAIQGGRDTEAFF. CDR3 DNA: TGTGCCATCCAAGGGGGGAGAGACACTGAAGCTTTCTTT.